Listed below are T cell receptor beta chains from one sample, sequenced in a study of blood T cell repertoires in COVID-19. Measured with immunoSEQ multiplex PCR; TCRdb has only the in-frame clones, and not every one. The data contain about 44,000 clones, over 80% of them singletons. Sample: peripheral blood. The receptors come from a woman between 40 and 55 years old with acute or convalescent COVID-19. CDR3s include the opening cysteine and the closing phenylalanine or tryptophan. A D gene is named only where the DNA matches it firmly. Not every row has a clone size; where given, it reads once, few, many or a size class.

length,V,size,D,J,CDR3,DNA
14,TRBV5-1,NA,TRBD1,TRBJ1-1,CASSLRQGNTEAFF,TGCGCCAGCAGCTTGCGACAGGGCAACACTGAAGCTTTCTTT
14,TRBV30,once,TRBD2,TRBJ2-7,CAWRRSGEGYEQYF,TGTGCCTGGAGAAGGTCGGGGGAGGGTTACGAGCAGTACTTC
15,TRBV5-1,NA,TRBD1,TRBJ2-7,CASSSGQGRSYEQYF,TGCGCCAGCAGCTCGGGACAGGGGAGGTCCTACGAGCAGTACTTC
14,TRBV29-1,NA,NA,TRBJ2-5,CSVDPQGWLETQYF,TGCAGCGTTGACCCGCAGGGGTGGTTGGAGACCCAGTACTTC
14,TRBV7-3,once,NA,TRBJ1-6,CASSSGQAGSPLHF,TGTGCCAGCAGCTCCGGACAAGCGGGGTCACCCCTCCACTTT
16,TRBV4-2,few,TRBD2,TRBJ2-7,CASSQDLTSTHYEQYF,TGTGCCAGCAGCCAAGATCTGACTAGCACCCATTACGAGCAGTACTTC
16,TRBV11-2,once,NA,TRBJ2-7,CASSLGAASGFYEQYF,TGTGCCAGCAGCTTAGGGGCCGCTTCAGGTTTCTACGAGCAGTACTTC
14,TRBV30,few,TRBD1,TRBJ1-2,CAWSGTAYNYGYTF,TGTGCCTGGAGCGGGACAGCGTACAACTATGGCTACACCTTC
13,TRBV4-1,NA,NA,TRBJ1-5,CASSQASNQPQHF,TGCGCCAGCAGCCAAGCGTCTAATCAGCCCCAGCATTTT
15,TRBV19,NA,TRBD2,TRBJ2-5,CASSRSGGQQETQYF,TGTGCCAGTAGTAGGAGCGGGGGGCAACAAGAGACCCAGTACTTC
14,TRBV28,NA,TRBD1,TRBJ2-7,CASRIRTGGDEQYF,TGTGCCAGCAGAATCCGGACAGGGGGCGACGAGCAGTACTTC
18,TRBV1,NA,NA,TRBJ2-4,CTSSQRTSGGLGKNIQYF,TGCACCAGCAGCCAAAGGACTAGCGGGGGGCTCGGCAAAAACATTCAGTACTTC
15,TRBV28,NA,TRBD1,TRBJ2-7,CASSFGDSTSYEQYF,TGTGCCAGCAGTTTCGGGGACAGCACAAGCTACGAGCAGTACTTC
16,TRBV18,NA,NA,TRBJ1-2,CASSPPGRAAPDGYTF,TGTGCCAGCTCACCACCGGGCAGGGCGGCCCCGGATGGCTACACCTTC
14,TRBV28,NA,TRBD2,TRBJ2-3,CASSEAGSTDTQYF,TGTGCCAGCAGTGAAGCGGGGAGCACAGATACGCAGTATTTT
13,TRBV5-1,NA,NA,TRBJ2-7,CASRMTVSYEQYF,TGCGCCAGCAGAATGACAGTCTCCTACGAGCAGTACTTC
12,TRBV29-1,NA,NA,TRBJ1-2,CSVDRGNYGYTF,TGCAGCGTTGACAGGGGAAACTATGGCTACACCTTC
13,TRBV2,NA,NA,TRBJ2-5,CASSRQVQETQYF,TGTGCCAGCAGTCGACAGGTCCAAGAGACCCAGTACTTC
11,TRBV5-1,NA,NA,TRBJ2-7,CASSSNYEQYF,TGCGCCAGCAGCTCCAACTACGAGCAGTACTTC
18,TRBV5-4,few,TRBD2,TRBJ2-2,CASSWDSGRADVAGELFF,TGTGCCAGCAGCTGGGATAGCGGGAGGGCCGATGTTGCCGGGGAGCTGTTTTTT
13,TRBV6-5,NA,NA,TRBJ2-3,CATQALSTDTQYF,TGTGCCACCCAGGCCCTTAGCACAGATACGCAGTATTTT
13,TRBV13,NA,NA,TRBJ2-2,CASSLEGTGELFF,TGTGCCAGCAGCTTAGAGGGGACCGGGGAGCTGTTTTTT